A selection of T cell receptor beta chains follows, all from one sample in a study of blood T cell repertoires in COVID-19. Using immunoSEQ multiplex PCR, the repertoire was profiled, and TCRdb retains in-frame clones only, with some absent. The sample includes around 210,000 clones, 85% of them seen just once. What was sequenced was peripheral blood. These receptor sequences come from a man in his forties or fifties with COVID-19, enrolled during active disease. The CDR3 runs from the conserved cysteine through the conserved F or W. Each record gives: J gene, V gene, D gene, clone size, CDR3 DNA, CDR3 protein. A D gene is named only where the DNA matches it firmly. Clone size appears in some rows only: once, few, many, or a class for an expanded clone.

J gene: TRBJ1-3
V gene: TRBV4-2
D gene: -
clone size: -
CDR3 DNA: TGTGCCAGCAGCCCCCTACAGGGCTCTGGAAACACCATATATTTT
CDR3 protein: CASSPLQGSGNTIYF

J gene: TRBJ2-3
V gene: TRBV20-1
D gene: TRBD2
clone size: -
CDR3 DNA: TGCAGTGCTAGTATCGGGGGGGCGTCAGATACGCAGTATTTT
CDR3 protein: CSASIGGASDTQYF

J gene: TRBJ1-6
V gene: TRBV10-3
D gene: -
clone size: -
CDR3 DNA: TGTGCCATCACCCCCTTGGAGGATTCACCCCTCCACTTT
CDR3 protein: CAITPLEDSPLHF

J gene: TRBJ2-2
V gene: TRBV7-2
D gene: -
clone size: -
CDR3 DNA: TGTGCCAGCAGCTTAGCCATCGGGGAGCTGTTTTTT
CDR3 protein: CASSLAIGELFF

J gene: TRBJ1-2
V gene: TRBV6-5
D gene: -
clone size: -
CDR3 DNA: TGTGCCAGCAGTTATCTTCCTACAGGGCTTAACTATGGCTACACCTTC
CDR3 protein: CASSYLPTGLNYGYTF

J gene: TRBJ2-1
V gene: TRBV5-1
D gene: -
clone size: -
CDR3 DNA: TGCGCCAGCAGCTACTACGCCGCTTTGGACACGGAGAGCAATGAGCAGTTCTTC
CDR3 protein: CASSYYAALDTESNEQFF

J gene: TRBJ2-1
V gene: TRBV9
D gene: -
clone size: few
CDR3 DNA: TGTGCCAGCAGCGTAGGGGGAGCACTCTCCTACAATGAGCAGTTCTTC
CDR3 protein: CASSVGGALSYNEQFF

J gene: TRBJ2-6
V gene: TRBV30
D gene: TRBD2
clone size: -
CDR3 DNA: TGTGCCTGGATTGGGCCGGGGACTAGCGGGGTTGGGGCCAACGTCCTGACTTTC
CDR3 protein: CAWIGPGTSGVGANVLTF

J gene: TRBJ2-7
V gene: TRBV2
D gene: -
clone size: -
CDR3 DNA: TGTGCCAGCAGTGAAGCCTACTACCGGCTCCTGGAGGCCGAGCAGTACTTC
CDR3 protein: CASSEAYYRLLEAEQYF

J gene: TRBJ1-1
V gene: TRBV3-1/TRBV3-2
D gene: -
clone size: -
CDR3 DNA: TGTGCCAGCAGGGCGACATTGAACACTGAAGCTTTCTTT
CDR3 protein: CASRATLNTEAFF

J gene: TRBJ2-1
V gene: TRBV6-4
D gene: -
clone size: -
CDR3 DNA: TGTGCCAGCAGTCCCCAATGGGGGGACAGTGAGCAGTTCTTC
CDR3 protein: CASSPQWGDSEQFF

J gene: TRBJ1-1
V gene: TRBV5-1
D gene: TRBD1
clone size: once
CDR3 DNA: TGCGCCAGCACCGGGACAGGGTTGGGAACCACTGAAGCTTTCTTT
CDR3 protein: CASTGTGLGTTEAFF

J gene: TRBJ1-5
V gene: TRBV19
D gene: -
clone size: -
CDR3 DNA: TGTGCCAGTAACATCCGCGGGCAGGGGAATCAGCCCCAGCATTTT
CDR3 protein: CASNIRGQGNQPQHF

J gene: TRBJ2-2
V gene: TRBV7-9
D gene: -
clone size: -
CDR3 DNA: TGTGCCAGCAGCTTACTTAACGGGAACACCGGGGAGCTGTTTTTT
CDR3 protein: CASSLLNGNTGELFF

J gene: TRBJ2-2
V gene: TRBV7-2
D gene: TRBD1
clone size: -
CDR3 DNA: TGTGCCAGCAGCTCGGCAGGGGGCGGCACCGGGGAGCTGTTTTTT
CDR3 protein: CASSSAGGGTGELFF

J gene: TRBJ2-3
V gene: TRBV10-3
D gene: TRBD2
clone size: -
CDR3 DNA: TGTGCCATCAGTGCCCAACTAGCGGGAGGTACAGATACGCAGTATTTT
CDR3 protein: CAISAQLAGGTDTQYF